This T cell receptor (beta chain) was sequenced during a study of yellow fever vaccine responses in identical twins. Study-wide points: Twins reportedly appeared to share part of their vaccine T cell response while keeping part individual.

As concerns this clonotype: Its specificity is unknown.

The CDR3 has 16 amino acids. Trimming left V 2 bases short and J 5 bases short, with 16 bases between. Germline V CDR1 and CDR2: SGHVS, FNYEAQ. TCRdb called the RT-PCR reads again in MiXCR, with one record for every CDR3 protein. This sample has 2,000 or so distinct CDR3 sequences, with around 82% found just once. The genes are TRBV7-6 and TRBJ2-1, with D unresolved. This sample comprised T cells from blood (PBMCs), unsorted or a sorted subset (not recorded which), obtained before or after yellow fever vaccination (not recorded which). The clonotype originates from a woman aged 18-29 years who received the yellow fever vaccine. CDR3 sequence reads: CASSLPARQKDNEQFF. In DNA, the CDR3 is TGTGCCAGCAGCTTACCGGCCCGGCAGAAAGACAATGAGCAGTTCTTC. Full variable domain (missing parts from reference TRBV7-6 and TRBJ2-1): GAGVSQSPRYKVTKRGQDVALRCDPISGHVSLYWYRQALGQGPEFLTYFNYEAQQDKSGLPNDRFSAERPEGSISTLTIQRTEQRDSAMYRCASSLPARQKDNEQFFGPGTRLTVL.